The T cell receptor (beta chain) under discussion was sequenced for a study of cytomegalovirus exposure and HLA in healthy donors. Here immunoSEQ multiplex PCR was the method, and the copy in TCRdb shows in-frame clones only, minus some. The sample lists 200,000 to 300,000 clones, approximately 83% occurring once. Losses at the gene ends were 5 bases for V and 4 bases for J; bases not matched to a gene: 8. Germline loops: CDR1 SGDLS, CDR2 YYNGEE. CDR3 length equals 14 residues. The sequence was collected from a woman between 25 and 40 years old in good health and CMV-seropositive. Sequencing was done on a sample of PBMCs. The chain combines TRBV9 with TRBJ2-7; TRBD1 agrees at 8 bases. The CDR3 sequence is CASSLTGEGYEQYF. The CDR3 nucleotides read TGTGCCAGCAGTTTGACAGGGGAAGGTTACGAGCAGTACTTC.